This TCR beta chain was identified during a study of blood T cell repertoires in COVID-19. At the level of the study: Acute-phase and convalescent COVID-19 samples originated in the United States, Italy and Spain.

Data came from immunoSEQ multiplex PCR; TCRdb stores just in-frame clones and leaves some out. The profile shows 50,000 to 55,000 clones, more than 75% of them singletons. This TCR derives from a man between 65 and 79 years old with acute or convalescent COVID-19. The source material was peripheral blood.

Here the CDR3 reads CASRQSSYNSPLHF. In DNA, the CDR3 is TGTGCCAGCAGACAGAGCTCCTATAATTCACCCCTCCACTTT. The chain carries TRBV6-5 and TRBJ1-6; D gene uncertain. This CDR3 is built from 14 residues. V was cut by 6 bases and J by 0 bases, with 6 bases left in between. Germline CDR1 is MNHEY and CDR2 is SVGAGI.